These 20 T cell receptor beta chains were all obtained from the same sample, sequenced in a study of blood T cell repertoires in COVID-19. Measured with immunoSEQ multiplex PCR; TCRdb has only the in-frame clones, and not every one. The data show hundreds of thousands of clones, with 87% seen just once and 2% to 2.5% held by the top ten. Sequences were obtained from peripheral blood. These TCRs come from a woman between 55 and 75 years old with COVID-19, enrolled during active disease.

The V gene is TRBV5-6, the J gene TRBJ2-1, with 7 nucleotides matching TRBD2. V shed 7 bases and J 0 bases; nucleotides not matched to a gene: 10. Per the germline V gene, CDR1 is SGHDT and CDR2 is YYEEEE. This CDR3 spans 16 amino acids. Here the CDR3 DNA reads TGTGCCAGCGATGGACTAGGGAGCAGCTCCTACAATGAGCAGTTCTTC. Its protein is CASDGLGSSSYNEQFF.

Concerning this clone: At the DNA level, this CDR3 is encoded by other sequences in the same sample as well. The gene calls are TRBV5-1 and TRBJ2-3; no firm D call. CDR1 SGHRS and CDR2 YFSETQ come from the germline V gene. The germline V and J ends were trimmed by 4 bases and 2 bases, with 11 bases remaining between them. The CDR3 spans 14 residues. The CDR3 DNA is TGCGCCAGCAGCCTGGGTGGGCTCACAGATACGCAGTATTTT. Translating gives CASSLGGLTDTQYF. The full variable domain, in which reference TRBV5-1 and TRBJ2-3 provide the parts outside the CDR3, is KAGVTQTPRYLIKTRGQQVTLSCSPISGHRSVSWYQQTPGQGLQFLFEYFSETQRNKGNFPGRFSGRQFSNSRSEMNVSTLELGDSALYLCASSLGGLTDTQYFGPGTRLTVL.

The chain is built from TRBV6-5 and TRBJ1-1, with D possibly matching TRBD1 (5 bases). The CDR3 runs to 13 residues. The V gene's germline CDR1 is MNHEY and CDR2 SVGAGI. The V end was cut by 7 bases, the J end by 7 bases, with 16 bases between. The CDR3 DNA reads TGTGCCAGCATGAAAGGGCAGGGTGGTGAAGCTTTCTTT. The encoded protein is CASMKGQGGEAFF.

CDR3 region: CASSSQGGPYEQYF. CDR3 in DNA: TGCGCCAGCAGCTCCCAGGGGGGACCCTACGAGCAGTACTTC. The chain uses TRBV5-1 and TRBJ2-7; tentatively, D is TRBD1 (7 bases). This CDR3 is built from 14 residues. Looked up from germline, CDR1 is SGHRS and CDR2 is YFSETQ. The V end lost 3 bases, the J end lost 2 bases, and 12 bases lay between the germline ends.

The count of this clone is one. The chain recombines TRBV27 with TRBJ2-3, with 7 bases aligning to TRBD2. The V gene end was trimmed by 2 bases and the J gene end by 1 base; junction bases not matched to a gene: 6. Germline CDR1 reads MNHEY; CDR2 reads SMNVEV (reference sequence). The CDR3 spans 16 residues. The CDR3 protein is CASSLNRRGGTDTQYF. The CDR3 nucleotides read TGTGCCAGCAGTTTAAACCGACGGGGGGGCACAGATACGCAGTATTTT.

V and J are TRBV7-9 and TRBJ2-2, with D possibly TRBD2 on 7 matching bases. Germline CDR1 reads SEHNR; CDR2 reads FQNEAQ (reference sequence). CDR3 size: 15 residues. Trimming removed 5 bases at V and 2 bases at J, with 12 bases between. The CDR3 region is CASSRSGGNTGELFF. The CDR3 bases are TGTGCCAGCAGCCGGTCGGGGGGCAACACCGGGGAGCTGTTTTTT.

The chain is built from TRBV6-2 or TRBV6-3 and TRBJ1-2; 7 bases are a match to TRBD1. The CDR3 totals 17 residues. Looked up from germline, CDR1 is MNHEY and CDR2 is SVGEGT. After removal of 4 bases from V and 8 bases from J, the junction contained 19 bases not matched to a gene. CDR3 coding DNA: TGTGCCAGCAGTTCCTCAACACAAGGGGGCCAACGAAGCGGCTACACCTTC. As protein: CASSSSTQGGQRSGYTF.

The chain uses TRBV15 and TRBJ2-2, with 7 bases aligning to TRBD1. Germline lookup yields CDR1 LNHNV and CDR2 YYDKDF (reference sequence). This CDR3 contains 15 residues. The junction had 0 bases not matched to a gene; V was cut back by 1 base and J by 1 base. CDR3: CATSRGTGNTGELFF. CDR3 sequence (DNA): TGTGCCACCAGCAGAGGGACAGGGAACACCGGGGAGCTGTTTTTT.

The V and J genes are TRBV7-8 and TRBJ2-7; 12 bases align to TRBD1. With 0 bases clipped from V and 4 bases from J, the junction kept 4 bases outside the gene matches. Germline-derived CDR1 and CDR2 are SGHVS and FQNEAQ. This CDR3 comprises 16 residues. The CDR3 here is CASSLARDRGHYEQYF. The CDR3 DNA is TGTGCCAGCAGCTTAGCGAGGGACAGGGGGCATTACGAGCAGTACTTC.

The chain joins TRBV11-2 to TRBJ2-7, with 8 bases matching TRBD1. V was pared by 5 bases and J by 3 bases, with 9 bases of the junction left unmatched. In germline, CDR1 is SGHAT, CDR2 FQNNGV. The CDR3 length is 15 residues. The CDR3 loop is CASSNRGVGYYEQYF. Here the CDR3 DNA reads TGTGCCAGCAGCAACAGGGGGGTGGGCTACTACGAGCAGTACTTC.

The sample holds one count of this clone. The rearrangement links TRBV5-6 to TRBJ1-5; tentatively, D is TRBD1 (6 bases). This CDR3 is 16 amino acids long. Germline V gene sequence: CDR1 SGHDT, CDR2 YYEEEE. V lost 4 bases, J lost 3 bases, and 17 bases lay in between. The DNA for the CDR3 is TGTGCCAGCAGCGTACGGACAGTAAGTTTCAATCAGCCCCAGCATTTT. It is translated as CASSVRTVSFNQPQHF. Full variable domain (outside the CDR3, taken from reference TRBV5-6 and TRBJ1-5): DAGVTQSPTHLIKTRGQQVTLRCSPKSGHDTVSWYQQALGQGPQFIFQYYEEEERQRGNFPDRFSGHQFPNYSSELNVNALLLGDSALYLCASSVRTVSFNQPQHFGDGTRLSIL.

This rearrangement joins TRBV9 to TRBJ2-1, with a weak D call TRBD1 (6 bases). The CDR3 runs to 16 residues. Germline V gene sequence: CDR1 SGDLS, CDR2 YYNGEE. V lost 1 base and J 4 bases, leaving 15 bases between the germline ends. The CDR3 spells CASSVWASGDYNEQFF. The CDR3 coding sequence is TGTGCCAGCAGCGTATGGGCCTCAGGGGATTACAATGAGCAGTTCTTC. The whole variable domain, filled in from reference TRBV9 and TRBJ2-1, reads DSGVTQTPKHLITATGQRVTLRCSPRSGDLSVYWYQQSLDQGLQFLIQYYNGEERAKGNILERFSAQQFPDLHSELNLSSLELGDSALYFCASSVWASGDYNEQFFGPGTRLTVL.

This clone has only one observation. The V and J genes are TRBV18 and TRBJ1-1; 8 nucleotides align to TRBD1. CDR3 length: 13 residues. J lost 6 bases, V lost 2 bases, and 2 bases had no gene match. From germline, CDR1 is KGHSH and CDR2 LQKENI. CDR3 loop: CASSPGQGAEAFF. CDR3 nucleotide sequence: TGTGCCAGCTCACCAGGACAGGGAGCTGAAGCTTTCTTT.

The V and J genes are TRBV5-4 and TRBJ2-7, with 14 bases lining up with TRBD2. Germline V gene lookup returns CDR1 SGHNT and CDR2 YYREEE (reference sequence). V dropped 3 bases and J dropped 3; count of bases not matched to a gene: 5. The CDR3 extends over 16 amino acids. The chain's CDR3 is CASSSGGLAGVYEQYF. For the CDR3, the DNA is TGTGCCAGCAGCTCTGGGGGACTAGCGGGGGTCTACGAGCAGTACTTC.

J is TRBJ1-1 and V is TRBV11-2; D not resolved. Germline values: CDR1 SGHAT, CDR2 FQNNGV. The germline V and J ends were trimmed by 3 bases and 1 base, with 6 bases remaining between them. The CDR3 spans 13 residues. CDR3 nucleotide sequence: TGTGCCAGCAGCTTTGGGAGGAACACTGAAGCTTTCTTT. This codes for CASSFGRNTEAFF.

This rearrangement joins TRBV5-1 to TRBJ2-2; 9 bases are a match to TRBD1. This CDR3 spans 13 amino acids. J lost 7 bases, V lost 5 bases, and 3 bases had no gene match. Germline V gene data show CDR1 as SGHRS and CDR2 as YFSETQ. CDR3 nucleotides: TGCGCCAGCAGTAGACAGGGGGACGGGGAGCTGTTTTTT. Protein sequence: CASSRQGDGELFF.

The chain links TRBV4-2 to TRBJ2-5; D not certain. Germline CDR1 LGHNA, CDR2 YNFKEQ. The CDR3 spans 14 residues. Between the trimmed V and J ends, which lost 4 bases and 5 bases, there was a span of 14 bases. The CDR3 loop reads CASSPQFEAETQYF. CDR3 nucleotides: TGTGCCAGCAGCCCCCAATTTGAAGCGGAGACCCAGTACTTC.

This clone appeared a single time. CDR3 residues: CASSQRQGSTDTQYF. DNA of the CDR3: TGCGCCAGCAGCCAACGACAGGGGAGCACAGATACGCAGTATTTT. This chain uses TRBV4-1 with TRBJ2-3, with 8 bases identical to TRBD1. The CDR3 spans 15 residues. Germline-derived CDR1 and CDR2 are MGHRA and YSYEKL. J lost 0 bases, V lost 2 bases, and 1 base had no gene match.

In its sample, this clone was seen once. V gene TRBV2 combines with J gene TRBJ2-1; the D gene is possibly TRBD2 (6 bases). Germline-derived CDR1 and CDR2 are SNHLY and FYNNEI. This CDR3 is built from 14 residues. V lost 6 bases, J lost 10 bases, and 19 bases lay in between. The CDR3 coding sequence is TGTGCCAGCAGGCCACCCGCGGGACTCAGCGAGCAGTTCTTC. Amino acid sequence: CASRPPAGLSEQFF.

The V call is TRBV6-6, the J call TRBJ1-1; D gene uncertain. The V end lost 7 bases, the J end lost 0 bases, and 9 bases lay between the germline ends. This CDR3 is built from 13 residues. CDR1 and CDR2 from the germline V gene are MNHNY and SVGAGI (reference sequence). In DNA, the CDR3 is TGTGCCAGCACTGGCTTTTTGAACACTGAAGCTTTCTTT. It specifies CASTGFLNTEAFF.